This T cell receptor (beta chain) is from a study of beta chain features in type 1 diabetes. CDR1 and CDR2 from the germline V gene are SGHTA and FQGNSA. V was pared by 3 bases and J by 2 bases, with 11 bases between. The CDR3 covers 14 residues. Study-wide results and caveats: Among patients with Type 1 diabetes, TCRB CDR3s were moderately but significantly shorter in every one of the four CD4+ subsets. Fewer junction insertions and more nucleotide deletions appeared in type 1 diabetes patients. Short templates might get an advantage during PCR, and this would be equal in patients and controls.

Expressed TCRB transcripts were sequenced because the entire RNA isolate underwent reverse transcription. TCRdb's copy holds only in-frame clones and misses some; the assay was immunoSEQ multiplex PCR. This sample has roughly 140,000 clones, with around 10% found just once. This clone showed up just a few times. What it recognizes is unknown. The chain combines TRBV7-2 with TRBJ2-7, with no clear D. Sequencing was carried out using central memory CD4+ T cells from blood. The sequence came from a man between 18 and 35 years old in good health. The CDR3 here is CASSFRILTYEQYF. In nucleotides, the CDR3 is TGTGCCAGCAGCTTCCGGATCCTTACCTACGAGCAGTACTTC.